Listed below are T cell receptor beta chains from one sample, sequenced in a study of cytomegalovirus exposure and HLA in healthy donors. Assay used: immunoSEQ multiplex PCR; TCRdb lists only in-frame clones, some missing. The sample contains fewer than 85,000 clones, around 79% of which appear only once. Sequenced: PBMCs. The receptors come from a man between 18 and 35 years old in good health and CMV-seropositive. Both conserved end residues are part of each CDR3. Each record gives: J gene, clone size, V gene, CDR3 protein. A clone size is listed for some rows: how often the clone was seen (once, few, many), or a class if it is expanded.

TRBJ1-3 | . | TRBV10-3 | CAVQAPSGNTIYF
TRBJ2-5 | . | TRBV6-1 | CASSEREASLQNF
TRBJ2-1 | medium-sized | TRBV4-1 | CASSPQQGTPEGSEQFF
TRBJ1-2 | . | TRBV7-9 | CASSLLGLGGYTF
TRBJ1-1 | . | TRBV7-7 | CAVTRQGGTEAFF
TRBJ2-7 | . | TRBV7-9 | CASSPPVPVHEQYF
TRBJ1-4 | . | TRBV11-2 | CASSTQGNEKLFF
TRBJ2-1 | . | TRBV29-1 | CSARTSGSHNEQFF
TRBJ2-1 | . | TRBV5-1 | CASSSSTSAYNEQFF
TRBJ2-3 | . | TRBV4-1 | CASSHRGLGGEGQGWADTQYF
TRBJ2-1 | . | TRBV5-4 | CASSPGLGGPSYNEQFF
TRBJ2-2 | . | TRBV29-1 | CSVEDRGSGRMYTGELFF
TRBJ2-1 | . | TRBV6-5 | CASSYSGPREQFF
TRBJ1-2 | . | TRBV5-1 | CASSLGQSNYGYTF
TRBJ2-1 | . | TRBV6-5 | CASTPGLSYNEQFF
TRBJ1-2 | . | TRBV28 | CASSTGPGYTF
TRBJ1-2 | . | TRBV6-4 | CASSDNLGQGIYGYTF
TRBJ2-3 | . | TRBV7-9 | CASSRTSGSADTQYF
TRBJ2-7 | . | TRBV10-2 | CASSVLATYEQYF
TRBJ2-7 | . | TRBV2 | CASSGGSPYEQYF
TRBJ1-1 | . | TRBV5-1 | CASSLGTGGDTEAFF
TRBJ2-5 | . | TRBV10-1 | CASRPEGQEETQYF
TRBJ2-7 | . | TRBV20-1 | CSAFGLIEQYF
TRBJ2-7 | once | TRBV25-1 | CASSELHRAYEQYF
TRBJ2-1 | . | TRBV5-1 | CASIPGTSGYNEQFF
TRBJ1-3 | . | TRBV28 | CASSGLPRSGNTIYF